These 24 T cell receptor beta chains originate from one sample sequenced in a study of long-term antiretroviral therapy in people with HIV. Investigators performed immunoSEQ version v3.0 at survey level. Libraries were prepared by immunoSEQ multiplex PCR; TCRdb keeps only in-frame clonotypes and omits some of them. The sample yields tens of thousands of clones, around four fifths seen once. The sequenced sample was unsorted PBMCs, obtained 1.2 years after starting antiretroviral therapy. All receptors come from a woman between 40 and 55 years old with HIV.

This clone was observed once. The V gene is TRBV7-9, the J gene TRBJ2-2; 10 nucleotides match TRBD2. V shed 0 bases and J 2 bases; nucleotides not matched to a gene: 3. Germline CDR1 is SEHNR and CDR2 is FQNEAQ (reference sequence). CDR3 size: 17 residues. CDR3 loop: CASSLASSGRNTGELFF. The CDR3 coding sequence is TGTGCCAGCAGCTTAGCGTCTAGCGGGAGAAACACCGGGGAGCTGTTTTTT.

This rearrangement joins TRBV7-9 to TRBJ2-5; the D gene is possibly TRBD2 (6 bases). Trimming removed 2 bases from V and 4 bases from J, with 14 bases in between. Germline lookup yields CDR1 SEHNR and CDR2 FQNEAQ (reference sequence). The CDR3 contains 15 residues. The CDR3 protein is CASSLIGEEGETQYF. Written as DNA, the CDR3 is TGTGCCAGCAGCTTAATCGGTGAGGAGGGAGAGACCCAGTACTTC.

The J gene is TRBJ2-7, the V gene TRBV7-8; D remains unclear. There are 13 residues in the CDR3. Germline V CDR1 and CDR2: SGHVS, FQNEAQ. Trimming took 1 base from V and 3 from J, leaving 7 bases between them. In DNA, the CDR3 is TGTGCCAGCAGCTTAGTGGTCCACTACGAGCAGTACTTC. This encodes CASSLVVHYEQYF.

This clone has a single count. V and J are TRBV9 and TRBJ2-2; no firm D call. This CDR3 is 15 amino acids long. Germline lookup yields CDR1 SGDLS and CDR2 YYNGEE. The V gene lost 4 bases and the J gene lost 1 base, with 11 bases spanning the gap. CDR3 sequence (DNA): TGTGCCAGCAGCCCCTTCTGGGGGAACACCGGGGAGCTGTTTTTT. This codes for CASSPFWGNTGELFF.

This chain uses TRBV14 with TRBJ1-1; D possibly corresponds to TRBD1 (6 bases). The CDR3 is made up of 12 amino acids. Per the germline V gene, CDR1 is SGHDN and CDR2 is FVKESK. V dropped 1 base and J dropped 6 bases, with 6 bases sitting between them. In DNA, the CDR3 is TGTGCCAGCAGCCAAGGGACAGCTGAAGCTTTCTTT. Protein: CASSQGTAEAFF. Together with reference TRBV14 and TRBJ1-1, the CDR3 gives the full variable domain: EAGVTQFPSHSVIEKGQTVTLRCDPISGHDNLYWYRRVMGKEIKFLLHFVKESKQDESGMPNNRFLAERTGGTYSTLKVQPAELEDSGVYFCASSQGTAEAFFGQGTRLTVV.

This clone came up a few times. CDR3 loop: CASGNEQYF. Written as DNA, the CDR3 is TGCGCCAGCGGGAACGAGCAGTACTTC. The chain employs TRBV10-1 and TRBJ2-7; D call uncertain. V lost 8 bases and J 5 bases, leaving 4 bases between the germline ends. The CDR3 loop spans 9 amino acids. The V gene's germline CDR1 is WNHNN and CDR2 SYGVQD (reference sequence).

This rearrangement joins TRBV19 to TRBJ1-3; perhaps TRBD1 as D (5 bases). CDR3 length: 14 amino acids. The germline gives CDR1 LNHDA, CDR2 SQIVND (reference sequence). Trimming stripped 5 bases from V and 2 bases from J, with 10 bases between. DNA of the CDR3: TGTGCCAGTAGTGGTGGCAGGGCTGGAAACACCATATATTTT. Translation gives CASSGGRAGNTIYF.

V usage is TRBV7-2 and J usage is TRBJ1-4; 8 bases match TRBD1. Germline V CDR1 and CDR2: SGHTA, FQGNSA. The CDR3 has 14 residues. J was trimmed by 7 bases and V by 5 bases; bases with no gene match: 6. The CDR3 region is CASSPQGAGEKLFF. As DNA, the CDR3 is TGTGCCAGCAGCCCGCAGGGGGCGGGTGAAAAACTGTTTTTT.

The V call is TRBV11-2, the J call TRBJ2-3; the match to TRBD2 covers 11 bases. CDR3 length: 16 residues. Losses at the gene ends were 4 bases for V and 0 bases for J; bases not matched to a gene: 3. Germline V gene lookup returns CDR1 SGHAT and CDR2 FQNNGV. This chain's CDR3 is CASSSIAGGSTDTQYF. The CDR3, as DNA: TGTGCCAGCAGCTCTATAGCGGGAGGGAGCACAGATACGCAGTATTTT.

This sequence joins TRBV7-9 and TRBJ2-1; D remains ambiguous. The CDR3 totals 14 residues. CDR1 is SEHNR and CDR2 is FQNEAQ in the germline V gene (reference sequence). Trimming shortened V by 8 bases and J by 0 bases, and 11 bases separated the two germline ends. The CDR3 nucleotides are TGTGCCAGCGAGGCAGTGCTCTCCTACAATGAGCAGTTCTTC. It codes for CASEAVLSYNEQFF.

The J gene is TRBJ2-5, the V gene TRBV28; 7 bases match TRBD2. Germline-derived CDR1 and CDR2 are MDHEN and SYDVKM. CDR3 length: 15 amino acids. V lost 3 bases to trimming and J lost 2 bases; unmatched junction nucleotides: 6. CDR3 sequence (DNA): TGTGCCAGCAGTTTCTCGTGGGAGGGTCAAGAGACCCAGTACTTC. This translates into CASSFSWEGQETQYF.

This chain uses TRBV6-5 with TRBJ1-1; D might be TRBD1 (6 bases). Germline CDR1 and CDR2: MNHEY and SVGAGI. The V and J ends lost 6 bases and 0 bases respectively, with 14 bases between them. The CDR3 is 15 residues long. As DNA, the CDR3 is TGTGCCAGCAGCCCTCGGGGGCGGATGAACACTGAAGCTTTCTTT. Translation: CASSPRGRMNTEAFF.

This clone was seen more than once but under ten times. The rearrangement uses TRBV5-6 and TRBJ1-2, with 7 nucleotides matching TRBD1. This CDR3 is 15 amino acids long. V shed 4 bases, J shed 0 bases, and the junction held 6 bases outside the gene matches. Per germline, CDR1 SGHDT and CDR2 YYEEEE. The CDR3 DNA is TGTGCCAGCAGCCCGGACAGGAGAGCTAACTATGGCTACACCTTC. Protein product: CASSPDRRANYGYTF. The full variable domain, in which reference TRBV5-6 and TRBJ1-2 provide the parts outside the CDR3, is DAGVTQSPTHLIKTRGQQVTLRCSPKSGHDTVSWYQQALGQGPQFIFQYYEEEERQRGNFPDRFSGHQFPNYSSELNVNALLLGDSALYLCASSPDRRANYGYTFGSGTRLTVV.

The rearrangement links TRBV7-9 to TRBJ2-3, with D possibly called TRBD1 or TRBD2 (6 bases each). Germline CDR1 SEHNR, CDR2 FQNEAQ (reference sequence). This CDR3 comprises 17 residues. Trimming pared 5 bases from V and 4 bases from J, leaving 22 bases between. The CDR3 protein is CASSPYVGATGADTQYF. The CDR3 DNA follows: TGTGCCAGCAGCCCATACGTGGGGGCTACGGGGGCAGATACGCAGTATTTT.

This clone has just one count. This chain connects TRBV6-5 to TRBJ1-2; weak D call: TRBD1 (5 bases). Trimming pared 2 bases from V and 0 bases from J, leaving 10 bases between. This CDR3 is built from 15 residues. Germline CDR1 and CDR2: MNHEY and SVGAGI. For the CDR3, the DNA is TGTGCCAGCAGTTACCTGGCAGGGACTAACTATGGCTACACCTTC. Its translation: CASSYLAGTNYGYTF.

J is TRBJ1-5 and V is TRBV28; tentatively, D is TRBD1 (5 bases). V was trimmed by 6 bases and J by 2 bases, leaving 14 bases between them. The CDR3 is 15 amino acids. Germline V CDR1 and CDR2: MDHEN, SYDVKM. CDR3 sequence (DNA): TGTGCCAGCAGCACAGGCGGGAAGGGCAATCAGCCCCAGCATTTT. Protein product: CASSTGGKGNQPQHF.

CDR3 protein: CASSSLGRRSDEQFF. CDR3 DNA sequence: TGTGCCAGCAGTTCATTGGGGAGGCGTTCGGATGAGCAGTTCTTC. The rearrangement joins TRBV6-6 to TRBJ2-1; weak D call: TRBD2 (6 bases). V lost 4 bases to trimming and J lost 8 bases, with 18 bases between them. The germline gives CDR1 MNHNY, CDR2 SVGAGI (reference sequence). CDR3 length: 15 amino acids.

The chain is built from TRBV4-2 and TRBJ2-1, with 8 bases that match TRBD2. The CDR3 totals 16 residues. Per germline, CDR1 LGHNA and CDR2 YNFKEQ. The V segment lost 0 bases and the J segment 7 bases; nucleotides outside the gene matches: 8. The CDR3 loop is CASSQDSGVSWNEQFF. The CDR3 bases are TGTGCCAGCAGCCAAGATAGCGGGGTCTCGTGGAATGAGCAGTTCTTC.

The V call is TRBV18, the J call TRBJ1-1; no reliable D call. The CDR3 extends over 11 amino acids. V dropped 5 bases and J dropped 5 bases, with 6 bases sitting between them. In germline, CDR1 is KGHSH, CDR2 LQKENI. The CDR3 here is CASSMGTEAFF. CDR3 DNA sequence: TGTGCCAGCTCAATGGGGACTGAAGCTTTCTTT.

The rearrangement links TRBV28 to TRBJ2-4; perhaps TRBD1 as D (7 bases). The V and J ends lost 7 bases and 6 bases respectively, with 16 bases between them. The germline CDR1 and CDR2 sequences are MDHEN and SYDVKM. The CDR3 length is 14 residues. The CDR3: CASTSPQGGNIQYF. The CDR3 bases are TGTGCCAGCACCTCCCCCCAGGGGGGAAACATTCAGTACTTC.

The chain couples TRBV18 to TRBJ1-1; 9 bases are a match to TRBD1. The CDR3 is made up of 18 amino acids. With V trimmed by 4 bases and J by 2 bases, 14 bases remained unmatched. Per the germline V gene, CDR1 is KGHSH and CDR2 is LQKENI. The CDR3 sequence: CASSLLDRGIKGNTEAFF. Here the CDR3 DNA reads TGTGCCAGCTCACTTCTCGACAGGGGGATAAAGGGAAACACTGAAGCTTTCTTT.

The V gene is TRBV15, the J gene TRBJ2-7; 11 bases fit TRBD1. Germline V gene lookup returns CDR1 LNHNV and CDR2 YYDKDF (reference sequence). The CDR3 has 15 residues. Unmatched junction bases numbered 3, after V lost 3 bases and J lost 2 bases. In nucleotides, the CDR3 is TGTGCCACCAGCAGTGGGGACAGGGGGACCTACGAGCAGTACTTC. Its translation is CATSSGDRGTYEQYF.

This clone was seen a single time. The chain links TRBV7-9 to TRBJ2-2; no clear D. Per the germline V gene, CDR1 is SEHNR and CDR2 is FQNEAQ (reference sequence). V was clipped by 3 bases and J by 6 bases, with 23 bases between them. This CDR3 comprises 18 residues. CDR3 sequence (DNA): TGTGCCAGCAGCTTCCCCGACAACGCCCTGCTTGTCGCCGGGGAGCTGTTTTTT. Amino acids: CASSFPDNALLVAGELFF.

The genes are TRBV7-9 and TRBJ2-2, with D possibly TRBD1 on 6 matching bases. The CDR3 has 17 residues. The ends were cut back, 5 bases at V and 1 base at J, with 17 bases in the middle. Germline loops: CDR1 SEHNR, CDR2 FQNEAQ (reference sequence). In DNA, the CDR3 is TGTGCCAGCAGCCTGAATCGAGGACAGTTGAACACCGGGGAGCTGTTTTTT. Protein product: CASSLNRGQLNTGELFF.